This T cell receptor (beta chain) originates from a study of cytomegalovirus exposure and HLA in healthy donors. Findings and limits, study-wide: Rarity marked most TCR sequences, yet some public TCRs occurred in many donors. Later examination showed HLA-associated TCR beta chains had greater clonal expansion than equally common others.

Turning to this clone: The antigen is unknown.

The V gene's germline CDR1 is LNHDA and CDR2 SQIVND (reference sequence). J gave up 7 bases and V 2 bases, and 7 bases lay outside the gene matches. This CDR3 has 15 residues. With 60 Vbeta and 13 Jbeta primers, the PCR was carried out. Repertoires were generated with immunoSEQ multiplex PCR, while TCRdb's copy carries only in-frame clones and drops some. In all, the sample yields roughly 140,000 clones. The source material was PBMCs. The receptor's source is a male donor in good health and CMV-seronegative. The V call is TRBV19, the J call TRBJ1-1, with 10 bases lining up with TRBD1. The CDR3, as DNA: TGTGCCAGTAGTATACCGGGACAGGGGACCTTTGAAGCTTTCTTT. Amino acid sequence: CASSIPGQGTFEAFF.